Sequencing of this T cell receptor (beta chain) was carried out in a study of T-cell memory formation after mild COVID-19. This clonotype was found many times. Its antigen is unknown. Study findings and constraints: Researchers found some responding clones in pre-infection memory, a sign that cross-reactive memory joined.

Using its own MiXCR run on the 5' RACE reads, TCRdb lists one record per CDR3 protein. The top ten clones hold 22% of a sample with approximately 250,000 distinct CDR3 sequences, about a sixth of them seen once. Germline-derived CDR1 and CDR2 are SGHTA and FQGNSA. The CDR3 loop spans 16 amino acids. V dropped 6 bases and J dropped 0; count of bases not matched to a gene: 6. Sequencing used PBMCs or a T cell subset sorted from them (not recorded which). The receptor comes from a man younger than 35 who had mild COVID-19 (a few samples of this study predate the infection). Cell type and time point are not known. V is TRBV7-2 and J is TRBJ2-2; 8 bases line up with TRBD2. CDR3 nucleotide sequence: TGTGCCAGCAGGCCTCCGGGACTAGCGAACACCGGGGAGCTGTTTTTT. Encoded protein: CASRPPGLANTGELFF.